Below, 19 T cell receptor beta chains from the same sample are listed, as sequenced in a study of blood T cells in healthy people across ages. The use of a sample-barcoded 5' primer and a J-beta primer mix characterized a second PCR of roughly 7 to 12 cycles. Each CDR3 protein gets one entry after TCRdb re-called the 5' RACE reads with MiXCR. This table holds around 1,900,000 distinct CDR3 sequences, about 39% found once. Material: blood. The receptors originated from a human donor in good health.

This clonotype occurred a few times. The chain joins TRBV7-6 to TRBJ2-3; the D gene is possibly TRBD1 (6 bases). V was trimmed by 3 bases and J by 5 bases, leaving 15 bases between them. Germline assignment: CDR1 SGHVS and CDR2 FNYEAQ. The CDR3 sequence is 15 residues long. The CDR3 spells CASSLQDSWGDTQYF. The CDR3 DNA follows: TGTGCCAGCAGCTTGCAGGACAGTTGGGGAGATACGCAGTATTTT.

V is TRBV6-5 and J is TRBJ2-4; D gene uncertain. The end of the DNA is better explained by TRBJ2-5, so the J call may be wrong. This CDR3 is 15 amino acids long. CDR1 is MNHEY and CDR2 is SVGAGI in the germline V gene. This chain's CDR3 is CASSYSWGQQETQYF. The CDR3 DNA reads as TGTGCCAGCAGTTACTCTTGGGGTCAACAAGAGACCCAGTACTTC.

The chain is built from TRBV12-3 or TRBV12-4 and TRBJ2-7; the D gene is possibly TRBD1 (7 bases). V lost 3 bases and J lost 1, with 13 bases in between. CDR3 length: 15 amino acids. CDR3 sequence reads: CASSFSGGNSYEQYF. The CDR3 bases are TGTGCCAGCAGTTTTTCAGGGGGGAATTCCTACGAGCAGTACTTC.

V and J are TRBV20-1 and TRBJ1-1, with no clear D. CDR1 and CDR2 from the germline V gene are DFQATT and SNEGSKA (reference sequence). This CDR3 spans 14 amino acids. V was pared by 3 bases and J by 4 bases, with 15 bases between. DNA of the CDR3: TGCAGTGCTAGTCTATCACGGGCCGGCACTGAAGCTTTCTTT. This gives the protein CSASLSRAGTEAFF.

In its sample, this clonotype was seen a few times. CDR3 residues: CASSFHPTGGIYEQYF. The CDR3 DNA follows: TGCGCCAGCAGCTTCCATCCTACAGGGGGTATCTACGAGCAGTACTTC. This chain links TRBV5-1 with TRBJ2-5; 8 bases align to TRBD1. Near its end, the DNA agrees better with TRBJ2-7, so the J call may be wrong. The CDR3 contains 16 residues. CDR1 is SGHRS and CDR2 is YFSETQ in the germline V gene.

This clonotype showed up many times. The J gene is TRBJ2-5, the V gene TRBV29-1; no definite D call. The CDR3 consists of 14 residues. V was pared by 5 bases and J by 2 bases, with 15 bases between. CDR1 is SQVTM, CDR2 ANQGSEA, per germline. The CDR3 bases are TGCAGCGTTAGGTGGAGAACCTTTCAAGAGACCCAGTACTTC. This translates into CSVRWRTFQETQYF.

The V call is TRBV7-8, the J call TRBJ1-4; D is perhaps TRBD1 (5 bases). V was clipped by 5 bases and J by 6 bases, with 16 bases between them. The CDR3 totals 15 residues. Per the germline V gene, CDR1 is SGHVS and CDR2 is FQNEAQ. The chain's CDR3 is CASSGRTGVDEKLFF. CDR3 nucleotides: TGTGCCAGCAGCGGCCGCACGGGGGTAGATGAAAAACTGTTTTTT. The full variable domain, in which reference TRBV7-8 and TRBJ1-4 provide the parts outside the CDR3, is GAGVSQSPRYKVAKRGQDVALRCDPISGHVSLFWYQQALGQGPEFLTYFQNEAQLDKSGLPSDRFFAERPEGSVSTLKIQRTQQEDSAVYLCASSGRTGVDEKLFFGSGTQLSVL.

In the case of this clonotype: At one end, the junction sequence differs from germline, possibly due to a read error. The V gene is TRBV29-1, the J gene TRBJ2-3, with no clear D. Germline CDR1 reads SQVTM; CDR2 reads ANQGSEA. The CDR3 totals 13 residues. This CDR3 reads CSAEDYRADTQYF. CDR3 sequence (DNA): TGCAGCGCTGAAGATTATCGGGCGGATACGCAGTATTTT.

As for this clonotype: This may stem from a read error, because a much larger clone lies one nucleotide away. V is TRBV12-3 or TRBV12-4 and J is TRBJ2-1; possible D gene TRBD1, 5 bases. The CDR3 is 14 residues long. This CDR3 reads CASRLAGQNNEQFF. The CDR3 bases are TGTGCCAGCAGGTTAGCAGGGCAGAACAATGAGCAGTTCTTC.

V usage is TRBV7-9 and J usage is TRBJ2-3, with D unresolved. Looked up from germline, CDR1 is SEHNR and CDR2 is FQNEAQ (reference sequence). The ends were cut back, 10 bases at V and 4 bases at J, with 12 bases in the middle. The length of the CDR3 is 12 residues. The CDR3 DNA sequence: TGTGCCACCCCGACCGTTCCAGATACGCAGTATTTT. Its protein product is CATPTVPDTQYF.

In this sample, this clonotype turned up many times. The chain uses TRBV7-9 and TRBJ2-7; D not certain. The CDR3 has 11 residues. V lost 3 bases to trimming and J lost 3 bases, with 3 bases between them. Looked up from germline, CDR1 is SEHNR and CDR2 is FQNEAQ (reference sequence). DNA for the CDR3: TGTGCCAGCAGCTTCGACTACGAGCAGTACTTC. It yields the protein CASSFDYEQYF.

This clonotype occurred a few times. The rearrangement uses TRBV4-3 and TRBJ2-1; the D gene is possibly TRBD1 (7 bases). The V and J ends lost 5 bases and 4 bases respectively, with 15 bases between them. Germline CDR1 LGHNA, CDR2 YSLEER. The CDR3 has 15 amino acids. In DNA form, the CDR3 reads TGCGCCAGCAGCGTCGGCAGGGGGGTTTACAATGAGCAGTTCTTC. As protein: CASSVGRGVYNEQFF.

The chain is built from TRBV7-9 and TRBJ2-1, with 11 bases that match TRBD2. Germline V gene data show CDR1 as SEHNR and CDR2 as FQNEAQ (reference sequence). The V gene end was trimmed by 6 bases and the J gene end by 6 bases; junction bases not matched to a gene: 13. This CDR3 contains 17 residues. The CDR3 is CASSHPTSGGPSNEQFF. CDR3 nucleotide sequence: TGTGCCAGCAGTCACCCAACTAGCGGGGGACCTAGCAATGAGCAGTTCTTC.

The rearrangement joins TRBV7-2 to TRBJ1-5, with D possibly matching TRBD1 (6 bases). Between the trimmed V and J ends, which lost 2 bases and 6 bases, there was a span of 14 bases. Germline loops: CDR1 SGHTA, CDR2 FQGNSA. This CDR3 spans 15 amino acids. CDR3 region: CASSLSWGPTQPQHF. CDR3 in DNA: TGTGCCAGCAGCTTAAGTTGGGGGCCTACTCAGCCCCAGCATTTT.

This sequence joins TRBV2 and TRBJ1-5; no clear D. V lost 1 base and J 12 bases, leaving 10 bases between the germline ends. Germline V gene data show CDR1 as SNHLY and CDR2 as FYNNEI. The length of the CDR3 is 12 residues. This CDR3 reads CASSEEGKGQHF. The CDR3 nucleotides read TGTGCCAGCAGTGAAGAAGGGAAGGGCCAGCATTTT.

V is TRBV3-1 and J is TRBJ2-3; D unresolved. This CDR3 comprises 15 residues. V lost 4 bases and J lost 3, with 14 bases in between. Germline values: CDR1 LGHDT, CDR2 YNNKEL (reference sequence). CDR3 amino acids: CASSLGPLGTDTQYF. CDR3 DNA: TGTGCCAGCAGCCTAGGACCCCTGGGTACAGATACGCAGTATTTT.

The J gene is TRBJ2-5, the V gene TRBV6-2 or TRBV6-3; D is unresolved. Germline assignment: CDR1 MNHEY and CDR2 SVGEGT. V lost 7 bases and J lost 11, with 20 bases in between. This CDR3 is 13 amino acids long. In DNA, the CDR3 is TGTGCCAGCACATTGGGCAGTTTTGCTGAGCAGTACTTC. It codes for CASTLGSFAEQYF.

The gene calls are TRBV12-3 or TRBV12-4 and TRBJ1-2, with 7 positions matching TRBD1. V dropped 5 bases and J dropped 2; count of bases not matched to a gene: 5. The CDR3 loop spans 14 amino acids. CDR3 residues: CASSVTGINYGYTF. For the CDR3, the DNA is TGTGCCAGCAGTGTGACAGGGATCAACTATGGCTACACCTTC.

Only a few counts were recorded for this clonotype. Here the CDR3 reads CSARDLLAGAYEQYF. The CDR3 bases are TGCAGTGCTAGAGATCTGTTAGCGGGGGCCTACGAGCAGTACTTC. This chain joins TRBV20-1 and TRBJ2-7; 9 positions agree with TRBD2. The CDR3 is 15 amino acids. Per germline, CDR1 DFQATT and CDR2 SNEGSKA (reference sequence). Trimming removed 0 bases from V and 2 bases from J; junction bases left unmatched: 5.